This TCR beta chain was observed in a study of shared clonotypes between healthy human individuals. Study-wide points: It was the non-shared clonotypes that had lower generation probabilities than clonotypes shared by all four donors.

The study separated CD4+ cells into CD45RA+ naive and CD45RA-negative memory subsets. The CDR3 length is 15 residues. Germline values: CDR1 SSHAT, CDR2 FNYEAQ (reference sequence). An assay was performed, and its level was deep. Sorted-subset replicate PCRs used around 200 ng DNA, about 30,000 T cell genomes. The assay was immunoSEQ multiplex PCR, and TCRdb's table has in-frame clones only and misses some. The repertoire holds some 2,400,000 clones, with about 94% as singletons. Regarding this clone: Its antigen is not identified. Relative to the germline gene, one junction end is altered; a read error may explain this.

The sample comprised naive CD4+ T cells sorted from blood. Subset denoted: CD45RA+ positively selected. The receptor was isolated from a man between 18 and 35 years old in good health. The J gene is TRBJ2-5, the V gene TRBV7-7, with 7 bases that match TRBD1. CDR3 region: CASSLKQGIWETQYF. DNA of the CDR3: TGTGCTAGCAGCTTAAAACAGGGGATTTGGGAGACCCAGTACTTC.